This is a list of T cell receptor beta chains from one sample in a study of blood T cell repertoires in COVID-19. TCRdb keeps only in-frame clones here, not all; method: immunoSEQ multiplex PCR. The sample lists 200,000 or so clones, around 84% occurring once. Sequenced material: peripheral blood. The receptors here all came from a woman between 55 and 75 years old who had recovered from COVID-19. The CDR3 runs from the conserved cysteine through the conserved F or W. D genes are given only for firm matches. A clone size is listed for some rows: how often the clone was seen (once, few, many), or a class if it is expanded.

D gene,CDR3 length,J gene,V gene,clone size,CDR3 DNA,CDR3 protein
-,13,TRBJ1-6,TRBV18,-,TGTGCCAGCTCAGAAGGGAGTAATTCACCCCTCCACTTT,CASSEGSNSPLHF
-,12,TRBJ1-2,TRBV5-1,-,TGCGCCAGCAGCTTGGATATGTATGGCTACACCTTC,CASSLDMYGYTF
TRBD1,15,TRBJ1-2,TRBV5-4,-,TGTGCCAGCAGCTTGGGGGATACAGGGGGTAAAGGCTACACCTTC,CASSLGDTGGKGYTF
TRBD1,14,TRBJ1-1,TRBV9,once,TGTGCCAGCAACGGACAGGACGAGAACACTGAAGCTTTCTTT,CASNGQDENTEAFF
TRBD2,16,TRBJ2-5,TRBV7-9,once,TGTGCCAGCAGCCTGAGAGGACTAGCGGGGCAAGAGACCCAGTACTTC,CASSLRGLAGQETQYF
TRBD2,15,TRBJ2-1,TRBV27,many,TGTGCCAGCAGTCGACTAGCGGGGGGGATCAATGAGCAGTTCTTC,CASSRLAGGINEQFF
-,13,TRBJ2-7,TRBV10-3,-,TGTGCCATCAGTGATTCGGGGTTCGGCGAGCAGTACTTC,CAISDSGFGEQYF
TRBD1,16,TRBJ1-5,TRBV18,many,TGTGCCAGCTCACAGACCGGGACAGGGGGAAATCAGCCCCAGCATTTT,CASSQTGTGGNQPQHF
-,15,TRBJ1-4,TRBV2,-,TGTGCCAGCAGGCCTGGACAGTCAACTAATGAAAAACTGTTTTTT,CASRPGQSTNEKLFF
-,16,TRBJ2-7,TRBV6-1,-,TGTGCCAGCAGTGAGAACCTGATAGGGGCACCCTACGAGCAGTACTTC,CASSENLIGAPYEQYF
-,12,TRBJ1-2,TRBV7-9,-,TGTGCCAGCAGCTTATCGTCTGAGGGCTACACCTTC,CASSLSSEGYTF
-,13,TRBJ2-3,TRBV12-3/TRBV12-4,-,TGTGCCAGCAGTCCCTTCAGGGGCGATACGCAGTATTTT,CASSPFRGDTQYF
TRBD1,15,TRBJ1-6,TRBV7-2,-,TGTGCCAGCGGATGGGCAGGGGGCGAGAATTCACCCCTCCACTTT,CASGWAGGENSPLHF
-,13,TRBJ2-5,TRBV12-3/TRBV12-4,once,TGTGCCAGCAGTTTAAGGCAGGTCGAGACCCAGTACTTC,CASSLRQVETQYF
-,15,TRBJ1-5,TRBV6-5,-,TGTGCCAGCAGTTACTCCCTCCCAAGCGATCAGCCCCAGCATTTT,CASSYSLPSDQPQHF
-,14,TRBJ2-1,TRBV29-1,-,TGCAGCGCCCCACACAGGGACACCTACAATGAGCAGTTCTTC,CSAPHRDTYNEQFF
TRBD2,15,TRBJ2-1,TRBV7-2,-,TGTGCCAGCAGCACAACTAGCGGGGATAACAATGAGCAGTTCTTC,CASSTTSGDNNEQFF
TRBD2,15,TRBJ2-3,TRBV2,-,TGTGCCACCACGGGACTAGCGGGGAGCACAGATACGCAGTATTTT,CATTGLAGSTDTQYF
TRBD1,15,TRBJ1-2,TRBV9,-,TGTGCCAGCAGCGTAGAGACAGGGGGCGACTATGGCTACACCTTC,CASSVETGGDYGYTF
-,16,TRBJ1-5,TRBV13,-,TGTGCCAGCAGCTTACGGGGGGCGCAGAGCAATCAGCCCCAGCATTTT,CASSLRGAQSNQPQHF
TRBD2,14,TRBJ2-5,TRBV30,-,TGTGCCTCGCTAAGAGCGGGGGCTTGGGAGACCCAGTACTTC,CASLRAGAWETQYF
TRBD2,14,TRBJ2-3,TRBV29-1,-,TGCAGCGTTGAGCGAGCGGGGGTCACAGATACGCAGTATTTT,CSVERAGVTDTQYF
-,13,TRBJ2-1,TRBV2,-,TGTGCCAGCAGTCAGGAGGGGCGAAGTGAGCAGTTCTTC,CASSQEGRSEQFF
-,13,TRBJ2-5,TRBV2,-,TGTGCCTTCAGGGCAGACCTCCAAGAGACCCAGTACTTC,CAFRADLQETQYF
TRBD2,13,TRBJ2-1,TRBV15,few,TGTGCCACCAGCAGAGGAGGGGAGGGGGAGCAGTTCTTC,CATSRGGEGEQFF
TRBD1,14,TRBJ1-6,TRBV2,-,TGTGCCAGCAGTGAAGGGACAGGGCATTCACCCCTCCACTTT,CASSEGTGHSPLHF
-,13,TRBJ1-2,TRBV2,-,TGTGCCAGCAGTGAAAACGGGGACTATGGCTACACCTTC,CASSENGDYGYTF
-,17,TRBJ1-5,TRBV5-6,-,TGTGCCAGCAGCTTGGGACCTGGTTGGGGAGGCAATCAGCCCCAGCATTTT,CASSLGPGWGGNQPQHF
-,14,TRBJ1-5,TRBV2,few,TGTGCCAGCAGTGAATGGGCTGACAATCAGCCCCAGCATTTT,CASSEWADNQPQHF
-,15,TRBJ1-3,TRBV6-5,-,TGTGCCAGCAGCAGAGGGACAAGCTCTGGAAACACCATATATTTT,CASSRGTSSGNTIYF
-,16,TRBJ1-3,TRBV7-3,-,TGTGCCAGCAGCTTTCTCACCGGGTACTCTGGAAACACCATATATTTT,CASSFLTGYSGNTIYF
TRBD1,18,TRBJ1-3,TRBV4-3,-,TGCGCCAGCAGCCAAGATCCGGCAGGGGGTTTGTCTGGAAACACCATATATTTT,CASSQDPAGGLSGNTIYF
-,13,TRBJ2-7,TRBV19,-,TGTGCCAGTAGTAGGGGCCAGATCGACGAGCAGTACTTC,CASSRGQIDEQYF
-,15,TRBJ1-1,TRBV10-3,-,TGTGCCATCAGTGAGGGGGCCTGGGATGACACTGAAGCTTTCTTT,CAISEGAWDDTEAFF
-,13,TRBJ2-7,TRBV7-7,-,TGTGCTAGCAGCCGCGATACTACGATGGAGCAGTACTTC,CASSRDTTMEQYF
TRBD1,14,TRBJ1-5,TRBV7-9,-,TGTGCCAGCAGCGCTGGACAGGGGAATCAGCCCCAGCATTTT,CASSAGQGNQPQHF
-,14,TRBJ1-4,TRBV18,once,TGTGCCAGCTCACCGGGCCTTGGGAATGAAAAACTGTTTTTT,CASSPGLGNEKLFF
-,13,TRBJ2-1,TRBV5-5,-,TGTGCCAGCAGCTTGAACATCTACAATGAGCAGTTCTTC,CASSLNIYNEQFF
TRBD2,18,TRBJ2-3,TRBV6-4,-,TGTGCCAGCAGCCGAACCGGACTAGCGGGGGGGCAAGGAGATACGCAGTATTTT,CASSRTGLAGGQGDTQYF